This TCR beta chain was profiled in a study of vaccination and CD4 T cells after COVID-19. Study at large: Comprising six males and four females, the convalescent participants counted two Hispanic individuals among them. Cells received overlapping spike peptides from SARS-CoV-2, HCoV-NL63, HCoV-OC43 and HCoV-229E as stimulation.

Scientists ran DNA taken from cultured CD4+ T cells through the Oncomine TCR Beta short-read assay for sequencing. MiXCR, applied by TCRdb to the PCR reads, yields one record per CDR3 protein. The sample includes roughly 16,000 distinct CDR3 sequences, 52% of them seen just once. This clonotype was counted only a few times. Its matching antigen is unknown. Germline CDR1 LNHDA, CDR2 SQIVND (reference sequence). The CDR3 spans 13 residues. Trimming at V came to 4 bases and at J to 8 bases, leaving 7 bases not matched to a gene. The sample's treatment: approximately 9-day PBMC culture with coronavirus spike peptide pools or control peptides (ViraFEST assay).

Source material: CD4+ T cells from blood, cultured in vitro. This chain joins TRBV19 and TRBJ1-2, with 7 bases aligning to TRBD1. The TCR comes from a human donor who had recovered from COVID-19. The CDR3 here is CASSTTGSGGYTF. DNA for the CDR3: TGTGCCAGTAGTACGACAGGGTCGGGCGGCTACACCTTC.